This T cell receptor (beta chain) was identified in a study of cytotoxic CD8 clonotypes in ibrutinib-treated CLL. Whole-study context: Among the patients, some eleven presented as relapsed/refractory and about 15 as treatment-naive; around 17 showed unmutated IGHV. Study outcomes and limitations: Public clonotypes (which were uncommon) either contracted or remained stable on treatment.

Per the germline V gene, CDR1 is MGHRA and CDR2 is YSYEKL. The CDR3 length is 15 residues. V was clipped by 2 bases and J by 0 bases, with 10 bases between them. This table comes from immunoSEQ multiplex PCR, and its TCRdb copy is limited to in-frame clones, with some not included. This table has around 300,000 clones, roughly 85% appearing once. On this clone itself: Its antigen is unidentified.

This chain joins TRBV4-1 and TRBJ1-2, with D unclear. The sequence was obtained from a human donor with chronic lymphocytic leukemia. The sequencing here drew on PBMCs, taken before ibrutinib treatment. CDR3 in DNA: TGCGCCAGCAGCCAACCAGGAGGTCCTAACTATGGCTACACCTTC. This encodes CASSQPGGPNYGYTF.